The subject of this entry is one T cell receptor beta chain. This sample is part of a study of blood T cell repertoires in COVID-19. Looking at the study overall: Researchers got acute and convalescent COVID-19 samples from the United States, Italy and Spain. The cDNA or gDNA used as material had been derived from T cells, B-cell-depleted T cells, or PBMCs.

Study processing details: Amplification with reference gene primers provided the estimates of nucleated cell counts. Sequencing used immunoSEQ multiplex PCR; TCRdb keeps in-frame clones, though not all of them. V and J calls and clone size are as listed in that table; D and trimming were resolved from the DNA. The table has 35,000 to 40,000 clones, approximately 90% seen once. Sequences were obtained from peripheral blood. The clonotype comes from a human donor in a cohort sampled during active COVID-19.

As DNA, the CDR3 is TGTGCCAGCAGCCATGCCGAGACAGATACGCAGTATTTT. Its translation: CASSHAETDTQYF. The chain employs TRBV4-2 and TRBJ2-3; D is unclear. Germline values: CDR1 LGHNA, CDR2 YNFKEQ. CDR3 length: 13 amino acids. V was trimmed by 3 bases and J by 3 bases, leaving 7 bases between them.